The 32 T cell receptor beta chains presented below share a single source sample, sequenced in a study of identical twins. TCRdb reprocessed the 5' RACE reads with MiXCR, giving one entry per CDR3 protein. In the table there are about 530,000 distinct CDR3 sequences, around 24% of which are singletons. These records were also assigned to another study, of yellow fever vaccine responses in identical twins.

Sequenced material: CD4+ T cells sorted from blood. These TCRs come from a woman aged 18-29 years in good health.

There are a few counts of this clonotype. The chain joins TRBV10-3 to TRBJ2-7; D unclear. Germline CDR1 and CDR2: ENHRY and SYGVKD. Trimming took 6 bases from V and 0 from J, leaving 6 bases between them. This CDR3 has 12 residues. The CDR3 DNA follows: TGTGCCATCAGGCATAACTCCTACGAGCAGTACTTC. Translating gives CAIRHNSYEQYF.

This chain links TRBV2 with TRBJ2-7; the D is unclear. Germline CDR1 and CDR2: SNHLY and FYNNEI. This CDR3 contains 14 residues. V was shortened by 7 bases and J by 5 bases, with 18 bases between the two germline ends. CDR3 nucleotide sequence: TGTGCCAGCATGGGTGATAGCCTGTCTAACGAGCAGTACTTC. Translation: CASMGDSLSNEQYF. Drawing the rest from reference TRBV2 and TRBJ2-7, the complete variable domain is EPEVTQTPSHQVTQMGQEVILRCVPISNHLYFYWYRQILGQKVEFLVSFYNNEISEKSEIFDDQFSVERPDGSNFTLKIRSTKLEDSAMYFCASMGDSLSNEQYFGPGTRLTVT.

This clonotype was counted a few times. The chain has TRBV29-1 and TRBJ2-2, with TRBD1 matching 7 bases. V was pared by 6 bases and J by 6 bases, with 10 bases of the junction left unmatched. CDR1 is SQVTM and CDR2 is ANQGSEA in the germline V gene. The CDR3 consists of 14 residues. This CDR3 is CSVNPTGLAGELFF. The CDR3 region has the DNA TGCAGCGTGAACCCGACAGGGTTGGCCGGGGAGCTGTTTTTT.

Here the CDR3 DNA reads TGTGCCAGCAGACCCATCATAGGGGCTCTGAGGGACAATGAGCAGTTCTTC. As protein: CASRPIIGALRDNEQFF. The chain employs TRBV7-9 and TRBJ2-1; the D call may be TRBD1 or TRBD2 (5 bases each). Between the trimmed V and J ends, which lost 6 bases and 5 bases, there was a span of 23 bases. The CDR3 contains 17 residues. Germline V gene data show CDR1 as SEHNR and CDR2 as FQNEAQ (reference sequence).

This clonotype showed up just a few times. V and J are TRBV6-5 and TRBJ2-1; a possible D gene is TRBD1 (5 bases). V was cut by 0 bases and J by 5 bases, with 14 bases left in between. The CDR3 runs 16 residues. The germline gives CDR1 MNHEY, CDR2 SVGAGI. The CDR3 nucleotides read TGTGCCAGCAGTTACTCTCCCAGGGCCCTCCACAATGAGCAGTTCTTC. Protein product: CASSYSPRALHNEQFF.

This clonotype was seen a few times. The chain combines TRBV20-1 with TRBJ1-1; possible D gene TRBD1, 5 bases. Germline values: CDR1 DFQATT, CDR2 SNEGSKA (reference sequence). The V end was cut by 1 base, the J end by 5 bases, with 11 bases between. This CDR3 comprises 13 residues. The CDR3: CSARGPGSTEAFF. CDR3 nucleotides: TGCAGTGCTAGAGGTCCAGGGAGTACTGAAGCTTTCTTT.

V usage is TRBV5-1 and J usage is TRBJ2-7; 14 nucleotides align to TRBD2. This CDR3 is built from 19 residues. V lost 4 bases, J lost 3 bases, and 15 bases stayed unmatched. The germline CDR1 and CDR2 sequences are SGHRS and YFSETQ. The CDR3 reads CASSVSPGLAGVQNYEQYF. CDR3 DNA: TGCGCCAGCAGCGTCAGCCCGGGACTAGCGGGAGTTCAGAACTACGAGCAGTACTTC.

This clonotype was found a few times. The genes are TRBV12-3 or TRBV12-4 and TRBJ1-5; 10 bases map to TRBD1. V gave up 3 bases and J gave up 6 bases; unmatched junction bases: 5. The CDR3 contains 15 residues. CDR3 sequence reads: CASSFRTGGFQPQHF. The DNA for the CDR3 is TGTGCCAGCAGTTTCCGGACAGGGGGTTTTCAGCCCCAGCATTTT.

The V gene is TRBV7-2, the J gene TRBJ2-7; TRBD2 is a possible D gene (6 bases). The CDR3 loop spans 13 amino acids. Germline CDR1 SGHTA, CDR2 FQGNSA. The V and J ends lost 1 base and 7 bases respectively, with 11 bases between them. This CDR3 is CASSLDRAGEQYF. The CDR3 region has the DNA TGTGCCAGCAGCTTAGACCGAGCGGGTGAGCAGTACTTC.

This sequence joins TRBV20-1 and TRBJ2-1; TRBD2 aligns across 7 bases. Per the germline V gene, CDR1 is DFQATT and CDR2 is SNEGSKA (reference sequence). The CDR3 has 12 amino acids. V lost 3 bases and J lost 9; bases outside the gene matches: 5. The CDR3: CSASASGPEQFF. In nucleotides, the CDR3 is TGCAGTGCTAGTGCTAGCGGCCCTGAGCAGTTCTTC.

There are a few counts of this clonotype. The CDR3 sequence: CANLAGVGTDTQYF. CDR3 in DNA: TGTGCCAATCTAGCGGGGGTGGGCACAGATACGCAGTATTTT. V and J are TRBV2 and TRBJ2-3; 10 nucleotides align to TRBD2. The CDR3 covers 14 residues. The J segment lost 1 base and the V segment lost 10 bases, leaving 5 bases of the junction unmatched. Germline assignment: CDR1 SNHLY and CDR2 FYNNEI.

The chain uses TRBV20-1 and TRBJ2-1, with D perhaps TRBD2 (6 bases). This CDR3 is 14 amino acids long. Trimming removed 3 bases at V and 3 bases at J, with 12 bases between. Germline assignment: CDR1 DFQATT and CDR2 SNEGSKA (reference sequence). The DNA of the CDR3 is TGCAGTGCTAGTGGAGGGACCGTCTACAATGAGCAGTTCTTC. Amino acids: CSASGGTVYNEQFF.

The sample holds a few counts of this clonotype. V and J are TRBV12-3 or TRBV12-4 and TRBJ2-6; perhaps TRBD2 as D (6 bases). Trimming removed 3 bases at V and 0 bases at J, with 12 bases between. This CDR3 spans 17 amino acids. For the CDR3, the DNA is TGTGCCAGCAGTTTTGGAGGGGTTAGCTCTGGGGCCAACGTCCTGACTTTC. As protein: CASSFGGVSSGANVLTF.

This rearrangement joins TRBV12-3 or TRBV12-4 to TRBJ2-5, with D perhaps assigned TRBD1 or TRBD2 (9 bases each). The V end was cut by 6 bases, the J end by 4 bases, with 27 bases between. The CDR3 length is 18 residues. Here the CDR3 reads CASSPAGQGRGLAETQYF. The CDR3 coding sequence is TGTGCCAGCAGCCCGGCCGGACAGGGGAGGGGACTAGCAGAGACCCAGTACTTC.

The CDR3 sequence is CASGPSPDTQYF. CDR3 nucleotide sequence: TGTGCCAGCGGACCATCGCCAGATACGCAGTATTTT. The chain carries TRBV7-9 and TRBJ2-3, with D hard to call. Germline CDR1 reads SEHNR; CDR2 reads FQNEAQ (reference sequence). CDR3 length equals 12 residues. V was clipped by 8 bases and J by 4 bases, with 10 bases between them.

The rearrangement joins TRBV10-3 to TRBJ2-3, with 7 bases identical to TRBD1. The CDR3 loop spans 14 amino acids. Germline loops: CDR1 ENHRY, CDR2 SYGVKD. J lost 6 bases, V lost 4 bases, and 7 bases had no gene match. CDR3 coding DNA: TGTGCCATCAGTGGGGGACAGAGCCGGGATACGCAGTATTTT. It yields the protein CAISGGQSRDTQYF.

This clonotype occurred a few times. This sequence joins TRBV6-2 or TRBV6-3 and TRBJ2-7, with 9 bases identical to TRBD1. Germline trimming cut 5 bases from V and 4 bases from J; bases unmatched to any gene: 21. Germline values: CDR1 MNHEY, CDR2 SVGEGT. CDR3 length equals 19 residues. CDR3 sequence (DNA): TGTGCCAGCAGTCCCCACGGGACAGGGAAAGGCGAGGTCCTGTACGAGCAGTACTTC. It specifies CASSPHGTGKGEVLYEQYF.

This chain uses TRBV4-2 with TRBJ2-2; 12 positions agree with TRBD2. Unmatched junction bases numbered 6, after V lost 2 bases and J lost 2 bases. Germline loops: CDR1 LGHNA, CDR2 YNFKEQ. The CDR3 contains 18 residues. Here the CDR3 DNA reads TGTGCCAGCAGCCAACCCACTAGCGGGGGGCCAAACACCGGGGAGCTGTTTTTT. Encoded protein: CASSQPTSGGPNTGELFF.

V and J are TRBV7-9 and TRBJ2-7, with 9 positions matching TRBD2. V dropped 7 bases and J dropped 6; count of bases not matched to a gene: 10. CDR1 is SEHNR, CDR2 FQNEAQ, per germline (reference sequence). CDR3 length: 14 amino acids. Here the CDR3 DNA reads TGTGCCAGCACCCCTAGCGGGAATGTTCGCGAGCAGTACTTC. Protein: CASTPSGNVREQYF.

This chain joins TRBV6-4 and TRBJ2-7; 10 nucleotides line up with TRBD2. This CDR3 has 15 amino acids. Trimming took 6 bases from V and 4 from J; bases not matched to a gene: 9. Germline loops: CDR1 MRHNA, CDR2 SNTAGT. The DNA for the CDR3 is TGTGCCAGCAGGGAGCGGGGGGGAGTCTGGTACGAGCAGTACGTC. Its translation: CASRERGGVWYEQYV.

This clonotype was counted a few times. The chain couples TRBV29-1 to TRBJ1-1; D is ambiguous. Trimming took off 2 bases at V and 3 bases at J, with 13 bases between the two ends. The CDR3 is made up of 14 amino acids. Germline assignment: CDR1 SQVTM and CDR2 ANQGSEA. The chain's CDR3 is CSVENWVKDTEAFF. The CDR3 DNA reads TGCAGCGTTGAAAACTGGGTGAAGGACACTGAAGCTTTCTTT.

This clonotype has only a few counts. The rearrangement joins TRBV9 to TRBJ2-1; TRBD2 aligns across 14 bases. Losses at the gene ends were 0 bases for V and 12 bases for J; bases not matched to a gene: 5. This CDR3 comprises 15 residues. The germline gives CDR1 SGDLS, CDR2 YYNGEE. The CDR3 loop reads CASSVGGLAGEGQFF. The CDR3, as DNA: TGTGCCAGCAGCGTAGGGGGACTAGCGGGAGAGGGGCAGTTCTTC.

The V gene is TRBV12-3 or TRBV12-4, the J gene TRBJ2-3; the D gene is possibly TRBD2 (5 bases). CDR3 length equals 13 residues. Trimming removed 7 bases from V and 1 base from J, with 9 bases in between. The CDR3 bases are TGTGCCAGCACCCTCGGGGGCACAGATACGCAGTATTTT. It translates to CASTLGGTDTQYF.

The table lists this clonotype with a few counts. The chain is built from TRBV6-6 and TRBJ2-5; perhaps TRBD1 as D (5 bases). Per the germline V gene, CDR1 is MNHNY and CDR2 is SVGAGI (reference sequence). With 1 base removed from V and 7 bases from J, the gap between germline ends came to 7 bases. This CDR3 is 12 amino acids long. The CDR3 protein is CASSYFQGTQYF. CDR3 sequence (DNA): TGTGCCAGCAGTTACTTCCAGGGGACCCAGTACTTC.

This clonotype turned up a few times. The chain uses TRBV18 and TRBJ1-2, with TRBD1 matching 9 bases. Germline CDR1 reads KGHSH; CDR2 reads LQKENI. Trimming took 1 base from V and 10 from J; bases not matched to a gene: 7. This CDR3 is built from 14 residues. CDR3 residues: CASSPQGQGFDYTF. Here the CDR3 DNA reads TGTGCCAGCTCACCACAGGGACAGGGATTTGACTACACCTTC.

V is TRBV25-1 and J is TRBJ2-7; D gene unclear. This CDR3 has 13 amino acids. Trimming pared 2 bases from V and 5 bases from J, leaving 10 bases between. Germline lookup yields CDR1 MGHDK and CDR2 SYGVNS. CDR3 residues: CASSEPIRNEQYF. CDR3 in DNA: TGTGCCAGCAGTGAACCTATTAGGAACGAGCAGTACTTC.

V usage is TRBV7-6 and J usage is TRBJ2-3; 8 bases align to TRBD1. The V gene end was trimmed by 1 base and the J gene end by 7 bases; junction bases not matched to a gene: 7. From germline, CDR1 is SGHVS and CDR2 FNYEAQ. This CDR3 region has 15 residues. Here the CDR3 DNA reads TGTGCCAGCAGCTTAGGTGCAGGGGGCGTGAATACGCAGTATTTT. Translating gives CASSLGAGGVNTQYF. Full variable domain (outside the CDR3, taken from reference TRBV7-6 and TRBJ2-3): GAGVSQSPRYKVTKRGQDVALRCDPISGHVSLYWYRQALGQGPEFLTYFNYEAQQDKSGLPNDRFSAERPEGSISTLTIQRTEQRDSAMYRCASSLGAGGVNTQYFGPGTRLTVL.

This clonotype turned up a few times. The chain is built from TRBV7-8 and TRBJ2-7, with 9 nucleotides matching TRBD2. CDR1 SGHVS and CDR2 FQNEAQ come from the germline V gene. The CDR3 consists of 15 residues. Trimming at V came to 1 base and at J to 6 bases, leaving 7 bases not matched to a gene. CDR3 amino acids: CASSLGGRAIGEQYV. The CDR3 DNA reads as TGTGCCAGCAGCTTAGGCGGGAGGGCTATAGGCGAGCAGTACGTC.

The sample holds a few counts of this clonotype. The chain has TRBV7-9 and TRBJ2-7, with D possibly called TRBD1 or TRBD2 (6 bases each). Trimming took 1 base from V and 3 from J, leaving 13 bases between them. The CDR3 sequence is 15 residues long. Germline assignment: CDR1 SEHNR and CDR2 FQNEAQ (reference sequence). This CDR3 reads CASSLGEVGGYEQYV. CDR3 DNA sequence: TGTGCCAGCAGCTTAGGGGAGGTAGGGGGCTACGAGCAGTACGTC.

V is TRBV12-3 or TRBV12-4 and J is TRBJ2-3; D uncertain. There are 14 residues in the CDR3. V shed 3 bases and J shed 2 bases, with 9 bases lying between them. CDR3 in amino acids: CASSLPKYTDTQYF. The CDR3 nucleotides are TGTGCCAGCAGTTTGCCCAAATACACAGATACGCAGTATTTT.

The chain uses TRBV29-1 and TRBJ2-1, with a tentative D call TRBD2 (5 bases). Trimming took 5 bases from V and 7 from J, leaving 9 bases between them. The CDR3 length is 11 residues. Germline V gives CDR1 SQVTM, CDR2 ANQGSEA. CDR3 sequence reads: CSVRGLNEQFF. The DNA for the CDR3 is TGCAGCGTTAGAGGGTTGAATGAGCAGTTCTTC.

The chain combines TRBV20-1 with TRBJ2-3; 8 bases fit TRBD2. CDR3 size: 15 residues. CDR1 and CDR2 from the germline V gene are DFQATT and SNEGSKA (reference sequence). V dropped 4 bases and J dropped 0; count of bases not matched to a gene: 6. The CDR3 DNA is TGCAGTGCTAAAATAGCGGGAAGGAGCACAGATACGCAGTATTTT. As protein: CSAKIAGRSTDTQYF.